The 18 T cell receptor beta chains below come from one sample, sequenced in a study of cytomegalovirus exposure and HLA in healthy donors. This PCR relied on a set of 60 Vbeta primers and 13 Jbeta primers. TCRdb's copy holds only in-frame clones and misses some; the assay was immunoSEQ multiplex PCR. The top ten hold 6.3% of the sample, which has more than 95,000 clones, roughly 78% seen once. Sequencing was performed on PBMCs. The receptors here all came from a woman aged 40 to 50 in good health and CMV-seronegative.

The genes are TRBV25-1 and TRBJ2-7, with TRBD2 matching 10 bases. The CDR3 has 17 residues. The ends lost 6 bases at V and 3 bases at J; junction bases unmatched: 14. The germline gives CDR1 MGHDK, CDR2 SYGVNS. CDR3 sequence (DNA): TGTGCCAGCAGCCGTACTAGCGGGGCGGACAAAATCTACGAGCAGTACTTC. Its protein is CASSRTSGADKIYEQYF.

The J gene is TRBJ2-7, the V gene TRBV13; D unclear. Per germline, CDR1 PRHDT and CDR2 FYEKMQ (reference sequence). The length of the CDR3 is 12 residues. V dropped 3 bases and J dropped 7 bases, with 10 bases sitting between them. The CDR3 region is CASSFRGSEQYF. The CDR3 DNA reads TGTGCCAGCAGCTTCCGAGGTTCGGAGCAGTACTTC.

The rearrangement uses TRBV2 and TRBJ1-1; D is undetermined. The CDR3 runs 14 residues. Germline V gives CDR1 SNHLY, CDR2 FYNNEI. V lost 4 bases to trimming and J lost 1 base, with 10 bases between them. CDR3: CASSVSQENTEAFF. The CDR3 DNA reads TGTGCCAGCAGTGTCAGCCAGGAGAACACTGAAGCTTTCTTT.

The gene calls are TRBV19 and TRBJ2-5; perhaps TRBD2 as D (5 bases). Trimming removed 4 bases from V and 5 bases from J, with 17 bases in between. There are 15 residues in the CDR3. Germline V CDR1 and CDR2: LNHDA, SQIVND (reference sequence). CDR3 sequence (DNA): TGTGCCAGTAGTACCCCCTTCGCAGGCGGGGAGACCCAGTACTTC. As protein: CASSTPFAGGETQYF.

This clone was seen only a few times. J is TRBJ1-4 and V is TRBV5-6; D is uncertain. Per germline, CDR1 SGHDT and CDR2 YYEEEE. Trimming pared 0 bases from V and 11 bases from J, leaving 11 bases between. The CDR3 runs to 13 residues. For the CDR3, the DNA is TGTGCCAGCAGCTTGGGAAACGGTGCGAAACTGTTTTTT. It yields the protein CASSLGNGAKLFF.

The V and J genes are TRBV28 and TRBJ1-1, with 7 bases identical to TRBD1. The CDR3 spans 13 residues. Germline CDR1 and CDR2: MDHEN and SYDVKM. V gave up 5 bases and J gave up 1 base; unmatched junction bases: 1. This chain's CDR3 is CASSRDRNTEAFF. CDR3 nucleotide sequence: TGTGCCAGCAGTAGGGACAGGAACACTGAAGCTTTCTTT.

V usage is TRBV28 and J usage is TRBJ2-7; D unclear. The V end lost 5 bases, the J end lost 2 bases, and 4 bases lay between the germline ends. The germline gives CDR1 MDHEN, CDR2 SYDVKM. The CDR3 runs 11 residues. CDR3 in amino acids: CASSVAYEQYF. The CDR3 DNA sequence: TGTGCCAGCAGTGTAGCCTACGAGCAGTACTTC.

The rearrangement links TRBV2 to TRBJ1-1, with D tentatively TRBD1 (5 bases). The germline V and J ends were trimmed by 6 bases and 5 bases, with 13 bases remaining between them. Germline values: CDR1 SNHLY, CDR2 FYNNEI. The CDR3 has 13 amino acids. The CDR3 DNA follows: TGTGCCAGCAGAGGGGAAGACTGGACTGAAGCTTTCTTT. It codes for CASRGEDWTEAFF.

This clone has just one count. J is TRBJ2-7 and V is TRBV18; 9 nucleotides align to TRBD2. J lost 3 bases, V lost 0 bases, and 3 bases had no gene match. Germline loops: CDR1 KGHSH, CDR2 LQKENI. This CDR3 has 15 amino acids. CDR3 DNA: TGTGCCAGCTCACCACCTGCTAGCGGGGTCTACGAGCAGTACTTC. It specifies CASSPPASGVYEQYF.

This rearrangement joins TRBV27 to TRBJ1-1, with a weak D call TRBD1 (5 bases). The germline gives CDR1 MNHEY, CDR2 SMNVEV (reference sequence). Trimming took off 0 bases at V and 3 bases at J, with 8 bases between the two ends. The CDR3 has 14 residues. The CDR3: CASSLSSGYTEAFF. CDR3 DNA: TGTGCCAGCAGTTTATCATCAGGGTACACTGAAGCTTTCTTT.

The V and J genes are TRBV4-3 and TRBJ2-5; the match to TRBD2 covers 8 bases. This CDR3 is built from 15 residues. Per germline, CDR1 LGHNA and CDR2 YSLEER. With V trimmed by 1 base and J by 4 bases, 5 bases remained unmatched. CDR3 coding DNA: TGCGCCAGCAGCCAAGTTCCGGGAGGGCTAGAGACCCAGTACTTC. Translation: CASSQVPGGLETQYF.

This clone was seen a single time. The CDR3 DNA is TGTGCCAGCACCCGAGGACTAGCGGGAGTAGATACGCAGTATTTT. Encoded protein: CASTRGLAGVDTQYF. The chain is built from TRBV6-1 and TRBJ2-3; TRBD2 matches 13 bases. V was clipped by 7 bases and J by 5 bases; unmatched bases: 6. Germline CDR1 is MNHNS and CDR2 is SASEGT. This CDR3 comprises 15 residues.

This clone was detected a few times. The chain couples TRBV11-3 to TRBJ2-3; D perhaps matches TRBD2 (6 bases). This CDR3 is 13 amino acids long. Germline CDR1 SGHNT, CDR2 YENEEA. V was clipped by 1 base and J by 7 bases, with 9 bases between them. CDR3 coding DNA: TGTGCCAGCAGCTTAGGGCTAGCGAATACGCAGTATTTT. It is translated as CASSLGLANTQYF.

This clone was counted between two and nine times. This sequence joins TRBV27 and TRBJ2-7, with 7 bases matching TRBD1. The CDR3 is made up of 14 amino acids. The trim removed 4 bases at V and 5 bases at J, leaving 8 bases unmatched. Germline CDR1 and CDR2: MNHEY and SMNVEV (reference sequence). The CDR3: CASSSRQGLDEQYF. The DNA for the CDR3 is TGTGCCAGCAGTTCCCGACAGGGTTTAGACGAGCAGTACTTC.

The DNA of the CDR3 is TGTGCCAGCTCTGCAACTGAAGTCTCGTACGAGCAGTACTTC. Amino acid sequence: CASSATEVSYEQYF. The chain links TRBV9 to TRBJ2-7; D remains ambiguous. In germline, CDR1 is SGDLS, CDR2 YYNGEE. V lost 7 bases and J lost 4, with 18 bases in between. The CDR3 consists of 14 residues.

The chain has TRBV9 and TRBJ1-6; TRBD1 might be the D (5 bases). In germline, CDR1 is SGDLS, CDR2 YYNGEE. This CDR3 has 13 residues. V dropped 3 bases and J dropped 9 bases, with 10 bases sitting between them. CDR3: CASSAQGGSPLHF. CDR3 nucleotide sequence: TGTGCCAGCAGCGCGCAGGGAGGTTCACCCCTCCACTTT.

The V call is TRBV9, the J call TRBJ2-7; the D gene is possibly TRBD1 (6 bases). The CDR3 has 16 amino acids. In germline, CDR1 is SGDLS, CDR2 YYNGEE. V lost 3 bases and J 3 bases, leaving 19 bases between the germline ends. CDR3 nucleotide sequence: TGTGCCAGCAGCGGAGGCGGACAGTACCCCGTCTACGAGCAGTACTTC. Its protein product is CASSGGGQYPVYEQYF.

This clone was picked up a small number of times. V and J are TRBV19 and TRBJ2-3, with 13 bases aligning to TRBD2. The length of the CDR3 is 17 residues. Trimming took 5 bases from V and 3 from J; bases not matched to a gene: 8. In germline, CDR1 is LNHDA, CDR2 SQIVND (reference sequence). The DNA of the CDR3 is TGTGCCAGTAGTGACCCCCGGACTAGCGGGAGAACAGATACGCAGTATTTT. Protein: CASSDPRTSGRTDTQYF.